This passage covers 8 T cell receptor beta chains from one sample sequenced in a study of control samples from healthy donors and cancer patients (dated by TCRdb to 2020 to 2021). Library prep was done by the immunoSEQ multiplex PCR assay. What TCRdb holds here is the immuneACCESS table cut down to in-frame rearrangements. Part of the clones is not present; checked against another copy, under half of the missing clones reflect an unresolved V gene, and the others are unexplained. In all, the sample holds 65,000 to 100,000 clones, and about nine tenths of those were seen once. Of the sample, approximately 15% falls within the top ten clones. The sample comprised blood. These receptors were obtained from a man in his fifties or sixties in good health.

The chain has TRBV7-9 and TRBJ2-1; unclear D gene. The CDR3 contains 12 residues. CDR1 and CDR2 from the germline V gene are SEHNR and FQNEAQ (reference sequence). V lost 3 bases to trimming and J lost 10 bases, with 10 bases between them. CDR3 loop: CASSFSLGEQFF. Written as DNA, the CDR3 is TGTGCCAGCAGCTTCAGTCTTGGAGAGCAGTTCTTC.

The rearrangement links TRBV6-5 to TRBJ1-5, with D possibly TRBD1 on 5 matching bases. Trimming cost V 6 bases and J 5 bases, with 11 bases left between them. From germline, CDR1 is MNHEY and CDR2 SVGAGI. The CDR3 has 13 amino acids. The CDR3 nucleotides read TGTGCCAGCAGCCCGGACATTTATCAGCCCCAGCATTTT. Its translation is CASSPDIYQPQHF.

This chain links TRBV27 with TRBJ1-4, with unresolved D. The CDR3 length is 13 residues. The V gene's germline CDR1 is MNHEY and CDR2 SMNVEV (reference sequence). Trimming removed 4 bases from V and 6 bases from J, with 9 bases in between. The CDR3: CASSSLSDEKLFF. CDR3 nucleotides: TGTGCCAGCAGTTCCTTGTCAGATGAAAAACTGTTTTTT.

This chain connects TRBV9 to TRBJ2-1; no clear D gene. This CDR3 spans 14 amino acids. Trimming pared 5 bases from V and 0 bases from J, leaving 9 bases between. Germline CDR1 SGDLS, CDR2 YYNGEE. CDR3 region: CASRGLSSYNEQFF. Written as DNA, the CDR3 is TGTGCCAGCAGAGGGTTAAGCTCCTACAATGAGCAGTTCTTC. The whole variable domain, filled in from reference TRBV9 and TRBJ2-1, reads DSGVTQTPKHLITATGQRVTLRCSPRSGDLSVYWYQQSLDQGLQFLIQYYNGEERAKGNILERFSAQQFPDLHSELNLSSLELGDSALYFCASRGLSSYNEQFFGPGTRLTVL.

The rearrangement joins TRBV19 to TRBJ2-2; 7 bases fit TRBD2. The germline gives CDR1 LNHDA, CDR2 SQIVND (reference sequence). The CDR3 runs to 12 residues. V dropped 4 bases and J dropped 7; count of bases not matched to a gene: 0. The CDR3 region is CASSRGGGELFF. The CDR3 bases are TGTGCCAGTAGTAGGGGGGGCGGGGAGCTGTTTTTT.

The chain uses TRBV30 and TRBJ2-2, with D tentatively TRBD1 (5 bases). Trimming shortened V by 3 bases and J by 7 bases, and 9 bases separated the two germline ends. This CDR3 is 12 amino acids long. The germline V gene has CDR1 GTSNPN and CDR2 SVGIG (reference sequence). CDR3 nucleotides: TGTGCCTGGAGCCAGGGAATCGGGGAGCTGTTTTTT. Translated: CAWSQGIGELFF.

This clone was seen only once. The J gene is TRBJ1-3, the V gene TRBV12-5; the D gene is possibly TRBD1 (6 bases). This CDR3 has 14 residues. From germline, CDR1 is LGHNT and CDR2 FRNRAP. V lost 1 base to trimming and J lost 4 bases, with 8 bases between them. The chain's CDR3 is CASGLGQEGNTIYF. The CDR3 nucleotides read TGTGCTAGTGGTTTGGGACAGGAGGGAAACACCATATATTTT.

This sequence joins TRBV24-1 and TRBJ1-5; 7 bases fit TRBD1. Germline V gives CDR1 KGHDR, CDR2 SFDVKD. Trimming cost V 3 bases and J 5 bases; bases outside gene matches: 12. The length of the CDR3 is 17 residues. The CDR3 is CATSDGAGTDSDQPQHF. For the CDR3, the DNA is TGTGCCACCAGTGATGGGGCCGGGACAGACAGCGATCAGCCCCAGCATTTT.